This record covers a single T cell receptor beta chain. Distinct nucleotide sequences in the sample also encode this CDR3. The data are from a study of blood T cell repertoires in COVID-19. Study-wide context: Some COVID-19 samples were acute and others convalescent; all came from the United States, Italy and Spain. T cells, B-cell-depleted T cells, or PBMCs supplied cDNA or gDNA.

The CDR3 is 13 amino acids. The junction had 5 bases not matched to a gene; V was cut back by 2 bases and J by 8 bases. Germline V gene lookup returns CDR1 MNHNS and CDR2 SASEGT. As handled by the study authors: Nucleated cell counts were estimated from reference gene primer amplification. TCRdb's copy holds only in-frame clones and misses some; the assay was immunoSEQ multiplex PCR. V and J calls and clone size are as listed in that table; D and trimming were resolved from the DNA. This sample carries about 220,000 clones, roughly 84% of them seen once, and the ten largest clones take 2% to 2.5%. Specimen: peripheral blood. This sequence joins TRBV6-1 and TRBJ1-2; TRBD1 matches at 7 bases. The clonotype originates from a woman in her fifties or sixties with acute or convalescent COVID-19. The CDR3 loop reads CASSEQTGYGYTF. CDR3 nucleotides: TGTGCCAGCAGTGAACAGACAGGGTACGGCTACACCTTC.